This passage covers 7 T cell receptor beta chains from one sample sequenced in a study of T cell responses to AZD1222 COVID-19 vaccine. TCRdb's copy holds only in-frame clones and misses some; the assay was immunoSEQ multiplex PCR. The data show more than 85,000 clones, 75% to 90% seen once. The sequencing here drew on peripheral blood, taken 28 days after the second AZD1222 dose. All receptors derive from an adult who received the AZD1222 COVID-19 vaccine.

The V call is TRBV18, the J call TRBJ2-2; 10 positions match TRBD1. The length of the CDR3 is 16 residues. Trimming removed 0 bases from V and 4 bases from J; junction bases left unmatched: 2. Germline V gives CDR1 KGHSH, CDR2 LQKENI. The CDR3 sequence: CASSPPGQGSTGELFF. CDR3 nucleotides: TGTGCCAGCTCACCACCGGGACAGGGGAGCACCGGGGAGCTGTTTTTT. Variable domain in full (rest from reference TRBV18 and TRBJ2-2): NAGVMQNPRHLVRRRGQEARLRCSPMKGHSHVYWYRQLPEEGLKFMVYLQKENIIDESGMPKERFSAEFPKEGPSILRIQQVVRGDSAAYFCASSPPGQGSTGELFFGEGSRLTVL.

The chain employs TRBV28 and TRBJ2-5; unclear D gene. Germline loops: CDR1 MDHEN, CDR2 SYDVKM. This CDR3 comprises 13 residues. V lost 1 base, J lost 5 bases, and 8 bases lay in between. The CDR3 here is CASSLFVRETQYF. CDR3 bases: TGTGCCAGCAGTTTATTCGTCCGCGAGACCCAGTACTTC.

The rearrangement uses TRBV7-2 and TRBJ1-2; possible D gene TRBD1, 6 bases. Trimming took 7 bases from V and 2 from J, leaving 17 bases between them. CDR3 length: 15 residues. The germline V gene has CDR1 SGHTA and CDR2 FQGNSA. The CDR3, as DNA: TGTGCCAGCATCCCCGAACCCAGGGGAAACTATGGCTACACCTTC. Translating it yields CASIPEPRGNYGYTF.

J is TRBJ1-5 and V is TRBV18; 9 bases map to TRBD1. CDR3 length: 14 residues. V trimming: 4 bases; J trimming: 6 bases; junction bases outside the gene matches: 4. Germline V CDR1 and CDR2: KGHSH, LQKENI. CDR3 DNA sequence: TGTGCCAGCTCACTAAGGACAGGGGCTCAGCCCCAGCATTTT. This translates into CASSLRTGAQPQHF.

This clone was seen a handful of times. The chain uses TRBV27 and TRBJ2-2; 9 bases are a match to TRBD1. The CDR3 has 14 amino acids. V gave up 2 bases and J gave up 8 bases; unmatched junction bases: 3. Germline V gives CDR1 MNHEY, CDR2 SMNVEV (reference sequence). CDR3 bases: TGTGCCAGCAGTTTAGGGGACAGGGTGGGGGAGCTGTTTTTT. It codes for CASSLGDRVGELFF.

The genes are TRBV19 and TRBJ2-4; D is perhaps TRBD1 (5 bases). The CDR3 is 15 amino acids. Trimming shortened V by 5 bases and J by 0 bases, and 11 bases separated the two germline ends. CDR1 and CDR2 (germline): LNHDA, SQIVND (reference sequence). Here the CDR3 reads CASSQGLLAKNIQYF. In DNA, the CDR3 is TGTGCCAGTAGTCAGGGTTTGCTAGCCAAAAACATTCAGTACTTC.

The rearrangement uses TRBV20-1 and TRBJ2-7; D is ambiguous. Trimming removed 4 bases at V and 3 bases at J, with 4 bases between. Germline V gene sequence: CDR1 DFQATT, CDR2 SNEGSKA (reference sequence). The CDR3 runs to 10 residues. The DNA for the CDR3 is TGCAGTGCTAAGGGCTACGAGCAGTACTTC. Translating it yields CSAKGYEQYF.